The text below deals with one TCR beta chain. Its antigen remains unidentified. Germline trimming cut 10 bases from V and 2 bases from J; bases unmatched to any gene: 8. Per germline, CDR1 MDHEN and CDR2 SYDVKM. The CDR3 runs to 13 residues. The source of the sample is a study of cytomegalovirus exposure and HLA in healthy donors. Broader study findings: Cytomegalovirus association was assigned to approximately 160 TCR beta chains. A later analysis linked 15,000 to 20,000 TCR beta sequences to HLA alleles at 0.05 false discovery rate. With high specificity and sensitivity, the classifier reportedly diagnosed cytomegalovirus status.

Researchers ran the PCR with 60 Vbeta and 13 Jbeta primers. Data came from immunoSEQ multiplex PCR; TCRdb stores just in-frame clones and leaves some out. The sample shows 150,000 to 200,000 clones, and roughly 1.9% sits with its ten largest clones. Sequencing used PBMCs. The receptor comes from a man aged 30 to 39 in good health and CMV-seronegative. The chain carries TRBV28 and TRBJ2-7, with TRBD1 matching 7 bases. CDR3 in amino acids: CAIQRGTAYEQYF. The DNA for the CDR3 is TGTGCCATCCAAAGGGGGACAGCCTACGAGCAGTACTTC.